Sequencing of this TCR beta chain was carried out in a study of beta chain features in type 1 diabetes. On the study more broadly: Patients were similar to healthy donors in age and gender (as well as in cell yields). Overall study findings and caveats: Across patients, naive, central memory and Treg TCRB repertoires exhibited apparently greater similarity than was observed across healthy donors. Shorter TCRB CDR3s, moderately but significantly so, were found in Type 1 diabetes patients in all four CD4+ subsets. cDNA-based reads could over-represent cells with high TCR expression.

Turning to this clone: The antigen is undetermined.

Sequencing targeted expressed TCRB transcripts, as all isolated RNA had been reverse transcribed. Sequenced by immunoSEQ multiplex PCR; TCRdb stores in-frame clones only, minus some. The profile covers about 41,000 clones, with 66% appearing a single time and less than 2% taken by the ten largest. Stem cell-like memory, regulatory, central memory and naive CD4+ cells were sorted via CD45RO/CCR7/CD25/CD127/CD95/CD27. Germline trimming cut 5 bases from V and 0 bases from J; bases unmatched to any gene: 3. The CDR3 has 15 residues. Germline V CDR1 and CDR2: SEHNR, FQNEAQ (reference sequence). The sample consisted of Tregs from blood. This TCR derives from a man aged 25 to 45 with type 1 diabetes. Some clones in this sample may be carry-over from other donors' samples. The V gene is TRBV7-9, the J gene TRBJ2-7, with 11 bases fitting TRBD1. The DNA of the CDR3 is TGTGCCAGCAGCACCGGGACAGGGGGCTCCTACGAGCAGTACTTC. Translating gives CASSTGTGGSYEQYF.